This TCR beta chain is drawn from a study of shared clonotypes between healthy human individuals. About the study: CD4 naive cells filled three plates per donor, CD4 memory three, CD8 naive two and CD8 memory one. The study's findings and limits: Among donors, clonotype sharing was expected to be affected by sequencing depth. The donor pool, a small one, limited the genetic and exposure-history diversity represented.

Concerning this clone itself: Its antigen is still unknown.

The protocol was immunoSEQ multiplex PCR, while the TCRdb copy is restricted to in-frame clones and leaves out a portion. This table holds 2 million to 3 million clones, approximately 92% found once. Germline V lookup: CDR1 GTSNPN, CDR2 SVGIG (reference sequence). V was clipped by 4 bases and J by 6 bases, with 13 bases between them. CDR3 length: 12 residues. The clonotype comes from a young man in good health. The chain recombines TRBV30 with TRBJ2-7; D might be TRBD2 (6 bases). Sequenced input: naive CD4+ T cells sorted from blood. Indicated subset: CD45RA+ positively selected. CDR3 bases: TGTGCCTGGACCCTAGGAGGGGTCGAGCAGTACTTC. This sequence encodes CAWTLGGVEQYF.